This T cell receptor (beta chain) was sequenced during a study of blood T cell repertoires in COVID-19. Across the whole study: Material from acute and convalescent COVID-19 was sourced from the United States, Italy and Spain. PBMCs, B-cell-depleted T cells, or T cells were the source of the cDNA or gDNA that made up the material.

Germline V CDR1 and CDR2: MNHNS, SASEGT. With 2 bases removed from V and 2 bases from J, the gap between germline ends came to 7 bases. The CDR3 has 15 residues. Per the original methods: Scientists estimated how many nucleated cells there were by amplifying reference gene primers. Profiled with immunoSEQ multiplex PCR; TCRdb holds only in-frame clones, not every one. The V and J calls and clone size were taken over from that table, and D and trimming were inferred from the DNA. The table has 200,000 or so clones, 75% to 90% seen once. Material for sequencing was peripheral blood. The sequence derives from a human donor in a cohort sampled during active COVID-19. This chain joins TRBV6-1 and TRBJ2-6; D ambiguous. CDR3 loop: CASSEMAPGANVLTF. The CDR3 DNA reads as TGTGCCAGCAGTGAAATGGCCCCTGGGGCCAACGTCCTGACTTTC.